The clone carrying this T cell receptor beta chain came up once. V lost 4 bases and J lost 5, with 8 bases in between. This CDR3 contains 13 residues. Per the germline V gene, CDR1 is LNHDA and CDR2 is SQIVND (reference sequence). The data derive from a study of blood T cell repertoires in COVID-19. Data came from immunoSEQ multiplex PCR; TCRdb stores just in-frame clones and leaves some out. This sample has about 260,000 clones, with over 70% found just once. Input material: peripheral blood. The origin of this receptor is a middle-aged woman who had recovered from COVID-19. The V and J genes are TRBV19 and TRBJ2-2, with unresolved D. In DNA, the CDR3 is TGTGCCAGTAGTACCAGGTGGACCGGGGAGCTGTTTTTT. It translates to CASSTRWTGELFF.